This is a list of T cell receptor beta chains from one sample in a study of memory CD4+ T cells and cytomegalovirus serostatus. Libraries were prepared by immunoSEQ multiplex PCR; TCRdb keeps only in-frame clonotypes and omits some of them. The sample comprises roughly 53,000 clones, around 80% of which are singletons, and about 1.5% rests with the top ten. The specimen sequenced was memory CD4+ T cells from blood. The receptors come from an adult in good health and CMV-seronegative. CDR3s include the opening cysteine and the closing phenylalanine or tryptophan. A D gene is named only where the DNA matches it firmly. The size entry is marked missing in some rows and otherwise reads once, few, many or a size class.

d_gene	j_gene	abundance	v_gene	len	CDR3aa	CDR3nt
TRBD2	TRBJ2-7	once	TRBV28	14	CASRPGLATYEQYF	TGTGCCAGCAGGCCGGGACTAGCTACCTACGAGCAGTACTTC
TRBD1	TRBJ1-5	NA	TRBV19	16	CASSPSRTGGAQPQHF	TGTGCCAGTAGTCCATCCCGGACAGGGGGGGCTCAGCCCCAGCATTTT
NA	TRBJ1-5	NA	TRBV10-2	16	CASSEFAAGGNQPQHF	TGCGCCAGCAGTGAGTTCGCGGCAGGGGGCAATCAGCCCCAGCATTTT
TRBD1	TRBJ1-4	NA	TRBV7-9	16	CASSLAGGSANEKLFF	TGTGCCAGCAGCTTAGCAGGGGGCTCGGCTAATGAAAAACTGTTTTTT
NA	TRBJ1-1	NA	TRBV28	15	CASSLFGRGNTEAFF	TGTGCCAGCAGTTTATTCGGCCGCGGGAACACTGAAGCTTTCTTT
NA	TRBJ1-1	NA	TRBV20-1	10	CSARAGSAFF	TGCAGTGCTAGAGCAGGGTCAGCTTTCTTT
TRBD2	TRBJ2-7	few	TRBV7-2	16	CASRLASGTAAGEQYF	TGTGCCAGCAGGCTTGCGAGCGGGACGGCTGCGGGGGAGCAGTACTTC
NA	TRBJ1-1	medium-sized	TRBV7-2	13	CASSLVINTEAFF	TGTGCCAGCAGCTTAGTCATTAACACTGAAGCTTTCTTT
NA	TRBJ1-3	few	TRBV7-2	15	CASSLYGSSGNTIYF	TGTGCCAGCAGCTTATACGGGTCCTCTGGAAACACCATATATTTT
NA	TRBJ2-7	NA	TRBV5-5	16	CASSLDGGGSSYEQYF	TGTGCCAGCAGCTTGGATGGTGGTGGTAGCTCCTACGAGCAGTACTTC
TRBD1	TRBJ1-2	NA	TRBV28	15	CASRIQGTDLHGYTF	TGTGCCAGCAGAATACAGGGGACGGATCTTCATGGCTACACCTTC
TRBD2	TRBJ2-1	NA	TRBV5-1	15	CASSLESSGYNEQFF	TGCGCCAGCAGCTTGGAATCTAGCGGGTACAATGAGCAGTTCTTC
NA	TRBJ2-7	NA	TRBV5-1	18	CASSYYPGHAPSSYEQYF	TGCGCCAGCAGCTACTATCCGGGACACGCACCGAGCTCCTACGAGCAGTACTTC
TRBD1	TRBJ1-2	NA	TRBV5-6	15	CASSLGGTGGASYTF	TGTGCCAGCAGCTTGGGTGGGACAGGGGGCGCGAGCTACACCTTC
TRBD1	TRBJ1-6	many	TRBV5-1	16	CASSLELTGGNSPLHF	TGCGCCAGCAGCTTGGAACTGACAGGGGGTAATTCACCCCTCCACTTT
NA	TRBJ1-5	NA	TRBV6-6	13	CASSVSGNQPQHF	TGTGCCAGCAGTGTATCGGGGAATCAGCCCCAGCATTTT
TRBD2	TRBJ2-1	NA	TRBV11-3	15	CASSSSSGIDNEQFF	TGTGCCAGCAGCTCATCTAGCGGGATAGACAATGAGCAGTTCTTC
NA	TRBJ2-7	NA	TRBV7-2	14	CASSPTGNLYEQYF	TGTGCCAGCAGCCCCACAGGAAACCTCTACGAGCAGTACTTC
NA	TRBJ1-1	NA	TRBV19	15	CASSSGGAGNTEAFF	TGTGCCAGTAGTTCCGGGGGCGCCGGGAACACTGAAGCTTTCTTT
NA	TRBJ2-7	NA	TRBV7-6	13	CASSRGLSYEQYF	TGTGCCAGCAGCCGGGGGCTATCCTACGAGCAGTACTTC
TRBD2	TRBJ2-1	NA	TRBV9	14	CASSVGTSGNEQFF	TGTGCCAGCAGCGTAGGTACTAGCGGCAATGAGCAGTTCTTC
NA	TRBJ2-3	NA	TRBV5-1	13	CASSLGSGDTQYF	TGCGCCAGCAGCTTGGGCTCGGGGGATACGCAGTATTTT
NA	TRBJ1-4	NA	TRBV11-3	15	CASSLGTGPNEKLFF	TGTGCCAGCAGCTTAGGGACGGGCCCTAATGAAAAACTGTTTTTT
TRBD2	TRBJ2-2	NA	TRBV27	18	CASSLFPGLAANTGELFF	TGTGCCAGCAGTTTATTCCCCGGACTAGCGGCGAACACCGGGGAGCTGTTTTTT
NA	TRBJ1-1	NA	TRBV28	11	CASTMNTEAFF	TGTGCCAGCACCATGAACACTGAAGCTTTCTTT
NA	TRBJ2-1	NA	TRBV10-2	16	CASSDRGQKIYNEQFF	TGCGCCAGCAGTGATCGCGGGCAGAAAATCTACAATGAGCAGTTCTTC
TRBD2	TRBJ2-4	once	TRBV15	16	CATSRDQGTSKNIQYF	TGTGCCACCAGCAGAGATCAAGGGACTAGTAAAAACATTCAGTACTTC
NA	TRBJ2-5	NA	TRBV5-4	11	CASSLRETQYF	TGTGCCAGCAGCTTGCGCGAGACCCAGTACTTC
NA	TRBJ2-5	NA	TRBV18	16	CASSPDLQTATGTQYF	TGTGCCAGCTCCCCTGATCTCCAGACAGCTACGGGGACCCAGTACTTC
NA	TRBJ2-4	NA	TRBV5-1	16	CASSTRDQLAKNIQYF	TGCGCCAGCAGCACCAGGGACCAACTAGCCAAAAACATTCAGTACTTC
NA	TRBJ1-2	NA	TRBV19	11	CASGESYGYTF	TGTGCCAGCGGGGAAAGTTATGGCTACACCTTC
NA	TRBJ2-3	NA	TRBV7-9	14	CASSRGAGGDTQYF	TGTGCCAGCAGCAGGGGGGCTGGGGGAGATACGCAGTATTTT
TRBD1	TRBJ1-2	NA	TRBV2	11	CASSLTGPYTF	TGTGCCAGCAGCCTGACAGGGCCCTACACCTTC
NA	TRBJ1-2	NA	TRBV15	14	CATSRDRRIYGYTF	TGTGCCACCAGCAGAGATCGACGGATCTATGGCTACACCTTC
NA	TRBJ1-4	NA	TRBV5-1	16	CASSLVGIATNEKLFF	TGCGCCAGCAGCTTGGTTGGCATTGCAACTAATGAAAAACTGTTTTTT
TRBD1	TRBJ1-1	NA	TRBV18	16	CASQQTNRQGGAEAFF	TGTGCCAGCCAACAAACAAACAGACAGGGAGGGGCTGAAGCTTTCTTT
NA	TRBJ2-3	NA	TRBV11-2	14	CASSSGHTTDTQYF	TGTGCCAGCAGCTCGGGACACACCACAGATACGCAGTATTTT
NA	TRBJ1-1	NA	TRBV28	20	CASSLPKIPGRLKKGTEAFF	TGTGCCAGCAGTTTACCCAAGATCCCGGGACGGCTAAAAAAGGGAACTGAAGCTTTCTTT
NA	TRBJ1-1	NA	TRBV10-2	15	CASSEADSGNTEAFF	TGCGCCAGCAGTGAGGCGGACAGTGGGAACACTGAAGCTTTCTTT
NA	TRBJ1-1	once	TRBV9	14	CASSPDPLNTEAFF	TGTGCCAGCAGCCCCGATCCCCTGAACACTGAAGCTTTCTTT
NA	TRBJ1-1	many	TRBV28	12	CASSNGLLSAFF	TGTGCCAGCAGTAACGGACTGTTGAGTGCTTTCTTT
NA	TRBJ2-1	NA	TRBV5-6	13	CASSLLRQGEQFF	TGTGCCAGCAGCTTGCTCAGGCAGGGTGAGCAGTTCTTC
TRBD2	TRBJ2-3	NA	TRBV7-8	15	CASSREGGISDTQYF	TGTGCCAGCAGCCGGGAGGGAGGAATATCAGATACGCAGTATTTT
NA	TRBJ1-3	NA	TRBV7-9	15	CASSLSGGPGNTIYF	TGTGCCAGCAGCTTATCAGGAGGGCCCGGAAACACCATATATTTT
NA	TRBJ1-5	NA	TRBV28	14	CASTPGGSNQPQHF	TGTGCCAGCACCCCTGGGGGTAGCAATCAGCCCCAGCATTTT
TRBD1	TRBJ1-1	NA	TRBV6-1	11	CASSTTGEAFF	TGTGCCAGCAGCACGACAGGGGAAGCTTTCTTT
NA	TRBJ1-2	once	TRBV7-9	12	CASSPGPDGYTF	TGTGCCAGCAGCCCGGGACCGGATGGCTACACCTTC
NA	TRBJ2-5	NA	TRBV29-1	11	CSVAEVETQYF	TGCAGCGTTGCCGAAGTGGAGACCCAGTACTTC
NA	TRBJ2-7	NA	TRBV4-3	13	CASSQEVRHEQYF	TGCGCCAGCAGCCAAGAGGTGAGGCACGAGCAGTACTTC
TRBD2	TRBJ2-1	NA	TRBV7-3	15	CASSLFRGGNNEQFF	TGTGCCAGCAGCTTATTCCGCGGGGGGAACAATGAGCAGTTCTTC
NA	TRBJ1-4	NA	TRBV30	14	CAWSVHRAGEKLFF	TGTGCCTGGAGTGTACACAGGGCGGGTGAAAAACTGTTTTTT
TRBD1	TRBJ1-5	few	TRBV5-1	15	CASSWTGAGNQPQHF	TGCGCCAGCAGCTGGACAGGGGCCGGCAATCAGCCCCAGCATTTT
NA	TRBJ2-3	few	TRBV7-6	16	CASSFIPGHSTDTQYF	TGTGCCAGCAGCTTCATCCCGGGACACTCCACAGATACGCAGTATTTT
NA	TRBJ2-3	NA	TRBV7-2	13	CASSTGPTDTQYF	TGTGCCAGCAGCACCGGACCAACAGATACGCAGTATTTT
TRBD1	TRBJ2-2	NA	TRBV7-2	15	CASRRNAGGNGELFF	TGTGCCAGCAGGAGAAATGCAGGGGGCAACGGGGAGCTGTTTTTT
TRBD2	TRBJ2-4	NA	TRBV27	18	CASSPRLPGLGAKNIQYF	TGTGCCAGCAGTCCGCGATTACCGGGACTAGGGGCCAAAAACATTCAGTACTTC
NA	TRBJ1-1	NA	TRBV11-3	14	CASSSTGMNTEAFF	TGTGCCAGCAGCTCCACAGGGATGAACACTGAGGCTTTCTTT